Listed below are T cell receptor beta chains from one sample, sequenced in a study of shared clonotypes between healthy human individuals. Clones were read by immunoSEQ multiplex PCR, and TCRdb kept only the in-frame ones, dropping some. The repertoire includes roughly 2.1 million clones, just over 90% of them detected once, and around 1.7% sits in the top ten. Specimen: naive CD8+ T cells from PBMCs. Every receptor here comes from a young man in good health. Some clones in this sample may be carry-over from other donors' samples. Both conserved end residues are part of each CDR3. Fields, in order: J gene, D gene, CDR3 length, clone size, V gene, CDR3 protein, CDR3 DNA. D genes are given only for firm matches. Clone size, where shown, is once, few, many, or a class for clones that have expanded.

J gene: TRBJ2-1; D gene: TRBD2; CDR3 length: 18; clone size: .; V gene: TRBV19; CDR3 protein: CASEPGLAGGPSLGEQFF; CDR3 DNA: TGTGCCAGTGAACCGGGACTAGCGGGAGGGCCAAGTTTGGGCGAGCAGTTCTTC
J gene: TRBJ2-5; D gene: .; CDR3 length: 13; clone size: .; V gene: TRBV27; CDR3 protein: CASSLLGQETQYF; CDR3 DNA: TGTGCCAGCAGTTTACTCGGCCAAGAGACCCAGTACTTC
J gene: TRBJ2-1; D gene: TRBD2; CDR3 length: 14; clone size: .; V gene: TRBV5-1; CDR3 protein: CASSLVIAGDEQFF; CDR3 DNA: TGCGCCAGCAGCTTGGTGATAGCGGGAGATGAGCAGTTCTTC
J gene: TRBJ2-7; D gene: .; CDR3 length: 15; clone size: .; V gene: TRBV11-2; CDR3 protein: CASSLVTDPPYEQYF; CDR3 DNA: TGTGCCAGCAGCTTAGTCACGGATCCCCCCTACGAGCAGTACTTC
J gene: TRBJ2-7; D gene: .; CDR3 length: 16; clone size: .; V gene: TRBV19; CDR3 protein: CASSIIGTFGSYEQYF; CDR3 DNA: TGTGCCAGTAGTATAATCGGGACTTTCGGCTCCTACGAGCAGTACTTC
J gene: TRBJ2-1; D gene: TRBD2; CDR3 length: 20; clone size: .; V gene: TRBV5-4; CDR3 protein: CASSLGPAGGRPNSYNEQFF; CDR3 DNA: TGTGCCAGCAGCTTGGGTCCAGCGGGAGGGAGGCCTAACTCCTACAATGAGCAGTTCTTC
J gene: TRBJ2-5; D gene: .; CDR3 length: 16; clone size: .; V gene: TRBV14; CDR3 protein: CASSPRPLGSSETQYF; CDR3 DNA: TGTGCCAGCAGCCCCCGACCTCTAGGGTCCTCAGAGACCCAGTACTTC
J gene: TRBJ2-5; D gene: .; CDR3 length: 16; clone size: once; V gene: TRBV7-3; CDR3 protein: CASSLTPGEEGETQYF; CDR3 DNA: TGTGCCAGCAGCTTAACGCCAGGGGAGGAGGGAGAGACCCAGTACTTC
J gene: TRBJ2-1; D gene: .; CDR3 length: 15; clone size: .; V gene: TRBV7-9; CDR3 protein: CASSLGAGWTNEQFF; CDR3 DNA: TGTGCCAGCAGCTTAGGGGCGGGATGGACAAATGAGCAGTTCTTC
J gene: TRBJ1-3; D gene: .; CDR3 length: 14; clone size: .; V gene: TRBV5-1; CDR3 protein: CASSLYGSGNTIYF; CDR3 DNA: TGCGCCAGCAGCTTGTATGGTTCTGGAAACACCATATATTTT
J gene: TRBJ2-1; D gene: TRBD1; CDR3 length: 14; clone size: .; V gene: TRBV7-9; CDR3 protein: CASSSQGAGNEQFF; CDR3 DNA: TGTGCCAGCAGCTCCCAGGGGGCCGGCAATGAGCAGTTCTTC
J gene: TRBJ1-1; D gene: TRBD1; CDR3 length: 14; clone size: .; V gene: TRBV27; CDR3 protein: CASSPGQGGTEAFF; CDR3 DNA: TGTGCCAGCAGTCCCGGACAGGGAGGAACTGAAGCTTTCTTT
J gene: TRBJ1-1; D gene: .; CDR3 length: 14; clone size: .; V gene: TRBV7-9; CDR3 protein: CASSFGTGNTEAFF; CDR3 DNA: TGTGCCAGCAGCTTCGGGACCGGGAACACTGAAGCTTTCTTT
J gene: TRBJ2-7; D gene: .; CDR3 length: 13; clone size: .; V gene: TRBV11-2; CDR3 protein: CASSLVDSYEQYF; CDR3 DNA: TGTGCCAGCAGCTTAGTAGACTCCTACGAGCAGTACTTC
J gene: TRBJ1-2; D gene: .; CDR3 length: 14; clone size: .; V gene: TRBV5-8; CDR3 protein: CASSPYRGYYGYTF; CDR3 DNA: TGTGCCAGCAGCCCCTATCGGGGTTACTATGGCTACACCTTC
J gene: TRBJ2-7; D gene: .; CDR3 length: 13; clone size: .; V gene: TRBV7-9; CDR3 protein: CASSFGVSYEQYF; CDR3 DNA: TGTGCCAGCAGCTTTGGTGTTTCCTACGAGCAGTACTTC
J gene: TRBJ1-1; D gene: .; CDR3 length: 12; clone size: few; V gene: TRBV2; CDR3 protein: CASSALNTEAFF; CDR3 DNA: TGTGCCAGCAGTGCCCTGAACACTGAAGCTTTCTTT
J gene: TRBJ2-3; D gene: TRBD2; CDR3 length: 17; clone size: .; V gene: TRBV7-9; CDR3 protein: CASSGRLAESPTDTQYF; CDR3 DNA: TGTGCCAGCAGCGGGAGGCTAGCGGAGAGCCCCACAGATACGCAGTATTTT
J gene: TRBJ2-2; D gene: .; CDR3 length: 15; clone size: .; V gene: TRBV9; CDR3 protein: CASSVGGWVAGELFF; CDR3 DNA: TGTGCCAGCAGCGTAGGGGGCTGGGTAGCCGGGGAGCTGTTTTTT
J gene: TRBJ2-7; D gene: .; CDR3 length: 13; clone size: .; V gene: TRBV10-3; CDR3 protein: CAISESNSYEQYF; CDR3 DNA: TGTGCCATCAGTGAGTCCAACTCCTACGAGCAGTACTTC
J gene: TRBJ2-4; D gene: .; CDR3 length: 16; clone size: .; V gene: TRBV10-2; CDR3 protein: CASSGRVELAKNIQYF; CDR3 DNA: TGCGCCAGCAGTGGCCGAGTAGAGCTAGCCAAAAACATTCAGTACTTC
J gene: TRBJ2-1; D gene: TRBD2; CDR3 length: 16; clone size: once; V gene: TRBV11-2; CDR3 protein: CASSGPGTRVGNEQFF; CDR3 DNA: TGTGCCAGCAGCGGCCCGGGGACTAGAGTTGGCAATGAGCAGTTCTTC
J gene: TRBJ2-1; D gene: .; CDR3 length: 14; clone size: .; V gene: TRBV7-9; CDR3 protein: CASSPQDWAGEQFF; CDR3 DNA: TGTGCCAGCAGCCCCCAAGATTGGGCGGGTGAGCAGTTCTTC
J gene: TRBJ1-4; D gene: .; CDR3 length: 15; clone size: .; V gene: TRBV7-8; CDR3 protein: CASSPLGRWNEKLFF; CDR3 DNA: TGTGCCAGCAGCCCCCTAGGGAGGTGGAATGAAAAACTGTTTTTT
J gene: TRBJ2-5; D gene: .; CDR3 length: 14; clone size: .; V gene: TRBV5-6; CDR3 protein: CASSPGTSRETQYF; CDR3 DNA: TGTGCCAGCAGCCCCGGGACGTCCCGGGAGACCCAGTACTTC
J gene: TRBJ2-7; D gene: .; CDR3 length: 15; clone size: .; V gene: TRBV11-2; CDR3 protein: CASSLSGGGGYEQYF; CDR3 DNA: TGTGCCAGCAGCTTATCGGGCGGGGGCGGCTACGAGCAGTACTTC
J gene: TRBJ1-5; D gene: .; CDR3 length: 15; clone size: .; V gene: TRBV2; CDR3 protein: CASSPSPGIDQPQHF; CDR3 DNA: TGTGCCAGCAGTCCCTCTCCGGGCATAGATCAGCCCCAGCATTTT
J gene: TRBJ2-6; D gene: .; CDR3 length: 13; clone size: .; V gene: TRBV29-1; CDR3 protein: CSVEGYGANVLTF; CDR3 DNA: TGCAGCGTTGAAGGGTATGGGGCCAACGTCCTGACTTTC
J gene: TRBJ2-7; D gene: .; CDR3 length: 13; clone size: .; V gene: TRBV4-3; CDR3 protein: CASSETRGYEQYF; CDR3 DNA: TGCGCCAGCAGCGAAACCCGGGGCTACGAGCAGTACTTC
J gene: TRBJ2-2; D gene: .; CDR3 length: 14; clone size: .; V gene: TRBV2; CDR3 protein: CASGPWGITGELFF; CDR3 DNA: TGTGCCAGCGGTCCTTGGGGGATCACCGGGGAGCTGTTTTTT
J gene: TRBJ1-1; D gene: .; CDR3 length: 13; clone size: few; V gene: TRBV2; CDR3 protein: CASMKHVNTEAFF; CDR3 DNA: TGTGCCAGCATGAAACATGTGAACACTGAAGCTTTCTTT
J gene: TRBJ1-2; D gene: TRBD1; CDR3 length: 14; clone size: once; V gene: TRBV13; CDR3 protein: CASSPRGTGYGYTF; CDR3 DNA: TGTGCCAGCAGCCCCCGCGGGACAGGTTATGGCTACACCTTC
J gene: TRBJ2-4; D gene: .; CDR3 length: 16; clone size: .; V gene: TRBV7-6; CDR3 protein: CASSLAGGVRGNIQYF; CDR3 DNA: TGTGCCAGCAGCTTAGCGGGAGGCGTGCGGGGAAACATTCAGTACTTC
J gene: TRBJ2-1; D gene: .; CDR3 length: 16; clone size: .; V gene: TRBV29-1; CDR3 protein: CSVEDPQSLYYNEQFF; CDR3 DNA: TGCAGCGTTGAAGACCCACAAAGCCTCTACTACAATGAGCAGTTCTTC
J gene: TRBJ2-2; D gene: TRBD2; CDR3 length: 17; clone size: once; V gene: TRBV28; CDR3 protein: CASSLRRIAGDTGELFF; CDR3 DNA: TGTGCCAGCAGCCTACGAAGAATAGCGGGGGACACCGGGGAGCTGTTTTTT
J gene: TRBJ1-5; D gene: .; CDR3 length: 16; clone size: .; V gene: TRBV6-1; CDR3 protein: CASSERGGRGDQPQHF; CDR3 DNA: TGTGCCAGCAGTGAACGGGGAGGTCGAGGGGATCAGCCCCAGCATTTT
J gene: TRBJ1-1; D gene: .; CDR3 length: 13; clone size: .; V gene: TRBV7-9; CDR3 protein: CASSPPMGGEAFF; CDR3 DNA: TGTGCCAGCAGCCCACCAATGGGAGGAGAAGCTTTCTTT
J gene: TRBJ2-5; D gene: TRBD2; CDR3 length: 15; clone size: .; V gene: TRBV9; CDR3 protein: CASSVASGSGETQYF; CDR3 DNA: TGTGCCAGCAGCGTAGCTAGCGGGAGTGGCGAGACCCAGTACTTC